The subject of this entry is one TCR beta chain. Its antigen is not known. The sample is drawn from a study of cytomegalovirus exposure and HLA in healthy donors. Losses at the gene ends were 2 bases for V and 2 bases for J; bases not matched to a gene: 10. Per germline, CDR1 MGHDK and CDR2 SYGVNS. The CDR3 contains 17 residues. General study points: According to reports, the classifier identified cytomegalovirus status with high specificity and sensitivity.

Amplification used 60 Vbeta primers and 13 Jbeta primers. TCRdb's copy holds only in-frame clones and misses some; the assay was immunoSEQ multiplex PCR. The data hold 250,000 to 350,000 clones, with 70% to 90% observed a single time. This receptor was identified in a young woman in good health and CMV-seronegative. The gene calls are TRBV25-1 and TRBJ2-7; 9 bases align to TRBD2. Sequences were obtained from PBMCs. The CDR3 here is CASSELAGFGRTYEQYF. CDR3 coding DNA: TGTGCCAGCAGTGAACTAGCGGGGTTTGGGCGAACCTACGAGCAGTACTTC.